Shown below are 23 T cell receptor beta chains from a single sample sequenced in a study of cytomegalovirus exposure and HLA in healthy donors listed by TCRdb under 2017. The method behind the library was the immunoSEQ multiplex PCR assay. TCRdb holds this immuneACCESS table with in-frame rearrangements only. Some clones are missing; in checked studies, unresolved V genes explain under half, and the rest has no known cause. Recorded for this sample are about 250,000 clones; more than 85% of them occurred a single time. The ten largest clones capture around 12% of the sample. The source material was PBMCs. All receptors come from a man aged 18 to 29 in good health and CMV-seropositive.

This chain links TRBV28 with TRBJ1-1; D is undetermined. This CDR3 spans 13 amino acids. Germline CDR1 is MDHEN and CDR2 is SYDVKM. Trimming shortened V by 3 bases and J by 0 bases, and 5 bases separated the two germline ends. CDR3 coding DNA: TGTGCCAGCAGTTTCTCGATGAACACTGAAGCTTTCTTT. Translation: CASSFSMNTEAFF. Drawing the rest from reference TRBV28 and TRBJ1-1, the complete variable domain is DVKVTQSSRYLVKRTGEKVFLECVQDMDHENMFWYRQDPGLGLRLIYFSYDVKMKEKGDIPEGYSVSREKKERFSLILESASTNQTSMYLCASSFSMNTEAFFGQGTRLTVV.

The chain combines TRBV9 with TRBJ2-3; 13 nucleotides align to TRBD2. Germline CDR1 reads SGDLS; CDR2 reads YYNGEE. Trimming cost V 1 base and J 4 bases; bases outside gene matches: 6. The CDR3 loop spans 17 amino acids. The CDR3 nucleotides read TGTGCCAGCAGCGTACTCTCACTAGCGGGAGGGGCAGATACGCAGTATTTT. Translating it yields CASSVLSLAGGADTQYF.

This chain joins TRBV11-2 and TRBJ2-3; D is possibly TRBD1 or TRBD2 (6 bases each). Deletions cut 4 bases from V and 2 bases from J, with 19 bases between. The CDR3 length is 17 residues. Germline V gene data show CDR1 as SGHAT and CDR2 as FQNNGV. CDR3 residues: CASSYRGDGDITDTQYF. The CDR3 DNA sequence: TGTGCCAGCAGCTATAGGGGGGACGGCGATATCACAGATACGCAGTATTTT. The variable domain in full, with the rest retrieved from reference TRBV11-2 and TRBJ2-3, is EAGVAQSPRYKIIEKRQSVAFWCNPISGHATLYWYQQILGQGPKLLIQFQNNGVVDDSQLPKDRFSAERLKGVDSTLKIQPAKLEDSAVYLCASSYRGDGDITDTQYFGPGTRLTVL.

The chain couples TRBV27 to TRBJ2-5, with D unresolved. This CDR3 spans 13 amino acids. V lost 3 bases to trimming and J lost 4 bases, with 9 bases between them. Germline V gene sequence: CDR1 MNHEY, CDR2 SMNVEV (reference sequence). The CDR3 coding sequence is TGTGCCAGCAGTTTGTCTTTACTAGAGACCCAGTACTTC. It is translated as CASSLSLLETQYF.

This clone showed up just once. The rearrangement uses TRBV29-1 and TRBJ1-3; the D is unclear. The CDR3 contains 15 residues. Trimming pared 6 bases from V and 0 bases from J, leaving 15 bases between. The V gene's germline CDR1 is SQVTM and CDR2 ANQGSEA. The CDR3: CSVMSDGSSGNTIYF. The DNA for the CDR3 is TGCAGCGTGATGAGCGACGGAAGCTCTGGAAACACCATATATTTT.

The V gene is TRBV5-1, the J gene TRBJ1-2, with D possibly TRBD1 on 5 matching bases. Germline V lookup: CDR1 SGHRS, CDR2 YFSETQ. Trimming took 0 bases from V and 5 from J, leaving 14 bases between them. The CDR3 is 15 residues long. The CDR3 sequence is CASSLGDGTDYGYTF. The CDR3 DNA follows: TGCGCCAGCAGCTTGGGGGACGGGACGGATTATGGCTACACCTTC.

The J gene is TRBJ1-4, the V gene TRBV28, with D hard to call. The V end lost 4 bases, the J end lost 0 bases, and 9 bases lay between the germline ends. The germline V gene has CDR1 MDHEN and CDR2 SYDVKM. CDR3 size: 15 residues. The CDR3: CASSSDPATNEKLFF. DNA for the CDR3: TGTGCCAGCAGTTCGGACCCGGCAACTAATGAAAAACTGTTTTTT.

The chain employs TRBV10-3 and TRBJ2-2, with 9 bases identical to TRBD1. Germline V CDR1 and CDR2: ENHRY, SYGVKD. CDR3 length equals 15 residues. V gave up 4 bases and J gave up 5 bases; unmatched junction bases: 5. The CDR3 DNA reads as TGTGCCATCAGTGTGGGACAGGGCAAAACCGGGGAGCTGTTTTTT. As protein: CAISVGQGKTGELFF.

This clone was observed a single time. CDR3 amino acids: CASSLTPLDEQYF. The CDR3 DNA reads as TGTGCCAGCAGCTTGACACCCCTGGACGAGCAGTACTTC. The chain couples TRBV7-9 to TRBJ2-7; D remains unclear. Per the germline V gene, CDR1 is SEHNR and CDR2 is FQNEAQ (reference sequence). CDR3 length: 13 residues. V was shortened by 3 bases and J by 5 bases, with 11 bases between the two germline ends. The whole variable domain, filled in from reference TRBV7-9 and TRBJ2-7, reads DTGVSQNPRHKITKRGQNVTFRCDPISEHNRLYWYRQTLGQGPEFLTYFQNEAQLEKSRLLSDRFSAERPKGSFSTLEIQRTEQGDSAMYLCASSLTPLDEQYFGPGTRLTVT.

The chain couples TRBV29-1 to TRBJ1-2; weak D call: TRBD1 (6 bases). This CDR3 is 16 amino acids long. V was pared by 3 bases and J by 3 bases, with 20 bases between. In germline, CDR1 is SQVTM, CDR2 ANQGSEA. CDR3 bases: TGCAGCGTTGACGGGCCCCGGACAGCTCTCGACTATGGCTACACCTTC. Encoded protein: CSVDGPRTALDYGYTF.

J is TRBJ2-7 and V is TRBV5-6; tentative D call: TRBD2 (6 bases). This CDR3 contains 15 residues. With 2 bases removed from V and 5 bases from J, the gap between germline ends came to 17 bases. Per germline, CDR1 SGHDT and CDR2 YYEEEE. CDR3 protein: CASSFSGLPLDEQYF. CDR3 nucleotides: TGTGCCAGCAGCTTCTCGGGACTCCCCTTGGACGAGCAGTACTTC.

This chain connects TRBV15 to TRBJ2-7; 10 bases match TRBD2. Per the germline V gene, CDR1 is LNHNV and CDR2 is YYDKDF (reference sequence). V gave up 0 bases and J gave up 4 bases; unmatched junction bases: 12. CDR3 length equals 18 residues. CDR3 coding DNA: TGTGCCACCAGCAGAGATCTTCTGGCTAGCGGGAGAGAATACGAGCAGTACTTC. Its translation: CATSRDLLASGREYEQYF.

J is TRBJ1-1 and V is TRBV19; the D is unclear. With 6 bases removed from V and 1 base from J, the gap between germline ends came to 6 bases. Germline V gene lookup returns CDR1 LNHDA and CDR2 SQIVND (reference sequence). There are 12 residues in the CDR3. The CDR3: CASRTGNTEAFF. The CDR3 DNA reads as TGTGCCAGTAGGACTGGGAACACTGAAGCTTTCTTT.

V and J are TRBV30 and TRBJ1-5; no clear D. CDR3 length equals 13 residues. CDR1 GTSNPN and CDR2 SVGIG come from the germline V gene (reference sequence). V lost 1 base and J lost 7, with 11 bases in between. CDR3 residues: CAWSATVGQPQHF. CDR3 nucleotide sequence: TGTGCCTGGAGTGCTACGGTAGGCCAGCCCCAGCATTTT.

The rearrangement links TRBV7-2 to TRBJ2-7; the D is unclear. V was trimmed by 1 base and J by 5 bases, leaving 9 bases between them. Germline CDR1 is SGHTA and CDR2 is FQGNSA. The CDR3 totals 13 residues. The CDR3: CASSLVPSNEQYF. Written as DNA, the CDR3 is TGTGCCAGCAGCTTAGTTCCCTCGAACGAGCAGTACTTC.

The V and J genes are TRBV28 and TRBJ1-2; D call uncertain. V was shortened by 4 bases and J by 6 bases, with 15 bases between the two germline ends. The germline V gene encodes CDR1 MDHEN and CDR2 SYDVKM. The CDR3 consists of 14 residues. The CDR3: CASSYPQEYHGYTF. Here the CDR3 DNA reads TGTGCCAGCAGTTACCCGCAGGAGTACCATGGCTACACCTTC.

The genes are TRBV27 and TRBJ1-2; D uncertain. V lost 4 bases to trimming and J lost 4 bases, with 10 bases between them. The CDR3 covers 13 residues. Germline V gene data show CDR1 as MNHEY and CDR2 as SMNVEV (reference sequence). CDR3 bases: TGTGCCAGCAGTTCCACAGTGAGCTATGGCTACACCTTC. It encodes CASSSTVSYGYTF.

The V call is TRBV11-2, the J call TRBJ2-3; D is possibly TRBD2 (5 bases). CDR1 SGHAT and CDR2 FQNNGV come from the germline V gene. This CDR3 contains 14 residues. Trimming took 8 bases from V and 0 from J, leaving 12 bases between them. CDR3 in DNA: TGTGCCAGCGACTCCGGGGTGAGCACAGATACGCAGTATTTT. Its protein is CASDSGVSTDTQYF.

CDR3 region: CASSFTGAGNTIYF. The CDR3 nucleotides are TGTGCCAGCAGTTTTACAGGGGCGGGAAACACCATATATTTT. This chain links TRBV2 with TRBJ1-3, with 7 positions matching TRBD1. Germline-derived CDR1 and CDR2 are SNHLY and FYNNEI. The V and J ends lost 5 bases and 4 bases, in that order; junction bases with no gene match: 5. This CDR3 contains 14 residues.

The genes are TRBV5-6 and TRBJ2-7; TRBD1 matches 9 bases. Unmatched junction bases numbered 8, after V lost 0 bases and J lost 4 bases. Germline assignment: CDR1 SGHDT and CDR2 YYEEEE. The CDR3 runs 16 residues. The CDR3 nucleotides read TGTGCCAGCAGCTTGGCCGCGGGGACAGGGCTTTACGAGCAGTACTTC. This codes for CASSLAAGTGLYEQYF.

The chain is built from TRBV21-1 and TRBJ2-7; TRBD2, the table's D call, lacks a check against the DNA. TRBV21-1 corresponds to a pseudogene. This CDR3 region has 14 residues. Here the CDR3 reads CASSKGRVPCEQYF. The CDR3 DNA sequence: TGTGCCAGCAGCAAAGGGAGGGTACCCTGCGAGCAGTACTTC.

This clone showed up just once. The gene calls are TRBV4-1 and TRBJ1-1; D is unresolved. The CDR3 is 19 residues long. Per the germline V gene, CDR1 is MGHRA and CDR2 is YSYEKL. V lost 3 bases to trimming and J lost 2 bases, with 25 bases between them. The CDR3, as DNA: TGCGCCAGCAGCCAGATCCCAGGCCAAAGCTTCAGCGGCAACACTGAAGCTTTCTTT. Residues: CASSQIPGQSFSGNTEAFF.

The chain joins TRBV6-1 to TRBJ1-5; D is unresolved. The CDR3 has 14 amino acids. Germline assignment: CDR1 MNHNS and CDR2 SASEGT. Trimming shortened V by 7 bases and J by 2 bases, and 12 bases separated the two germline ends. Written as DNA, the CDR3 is TGTGCCAGCACTCAACTTGTAGGCAATCAGCCCCAGCATTTT. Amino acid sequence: CASTQLVGNQPQHF.